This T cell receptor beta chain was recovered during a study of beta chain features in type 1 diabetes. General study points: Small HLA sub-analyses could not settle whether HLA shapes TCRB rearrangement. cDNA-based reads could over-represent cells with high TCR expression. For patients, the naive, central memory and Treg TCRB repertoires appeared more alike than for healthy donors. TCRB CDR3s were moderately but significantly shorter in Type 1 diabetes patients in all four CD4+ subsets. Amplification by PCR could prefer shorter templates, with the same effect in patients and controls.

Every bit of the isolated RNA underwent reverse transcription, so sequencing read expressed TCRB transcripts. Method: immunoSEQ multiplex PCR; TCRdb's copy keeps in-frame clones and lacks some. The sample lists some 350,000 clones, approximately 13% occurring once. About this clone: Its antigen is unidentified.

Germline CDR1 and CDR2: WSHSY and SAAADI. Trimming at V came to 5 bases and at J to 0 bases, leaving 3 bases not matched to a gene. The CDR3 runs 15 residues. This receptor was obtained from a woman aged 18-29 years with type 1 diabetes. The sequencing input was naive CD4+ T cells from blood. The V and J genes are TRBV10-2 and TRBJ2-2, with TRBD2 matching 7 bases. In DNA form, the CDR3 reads TGCGCCAGCAGTCCGGGACTATCGAACACCGGGGAGCTGTTTTTT. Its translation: CASSPGLSNTGELFF.